This TCR beta chain was profiled in a study of T cell repertoires in cytomegalovirus infection. In the study overall: Researchers turned to recently identified HLA-C-restricted CMV epitopes as well as well-studied HLA-B-restricted ones. Indicated by public TCR beta signatures were CMV infection and matching HLA type.

TCRdb re-called the reads through MiXCR, storing one row per CDR3 protein. The repertoire holds roughly 500,000 distinct CDR3 sequences, 40% to 50% seen once, with around 45% in the top ten. V lost 5 bases to trimming and J lost 8 bases, with 7 bases between them. The V gene's germline CDR1 is SNHLY and CDR2 FYNNEI. This CDR3 has 11 residues. Study-wide results and caveats: Public TCR beta family frequency separated CMV-and-HLA carriers, including in an independent cohort. Clonotypes of TCR beta that were HLA-C-restricted and CMV-specific dominated the ex vivo response.

In its sample, this clonotype was seen many times. The antigen is unknown. This sequence was found in a human donor in good health (CMV status not recorded). Some clones in this sample may be carry-over from other donors' samples. J is TRBJ2-1 and V is TRBV2; D uncertain. Here the sequenced sample was cultured PBMCs, taken from culture after CMV antigen stimulation. The CDR3 reads CASSPEDEQFF. The CDR3 DNA follows: TGTGCCAGCAGTCCCGAAGATGAGCAGTTCTTC. Full variable domain (rest looked up from reference TRBV2 and TRBJ2-1): EPEVTQTPSHQVTQMGQEVILRCVPISNHLYFYWYRQILGQKVEFLVSFYNNEISEKSEIFDDQFSVERPDGSNFTLKIRSTKLEDSAMYFCASSPEDEQFFGPGTRLTVL.